This T cell receptor beta chain appears in the sequencing data of a study of blood T cell repertoires in COVID-19. Whole-study context: Samples of COVID-19 (acute and convalescent) were obtained from the United States, Italy and Spain.

The germline CDR1 and CDR2 sequences are MNHEY and SVGAGI. V was shortened by 11 bases and J by 1 base, with 11 bases between the two germline ends. The CDR3 is made up of 13 amino acids. Methods used by the authors: Amplification from reference gene primers served as the basis for estimated nucleated cell counts. Sequencing was performed with immunoSEQ multiplex PCR; in TCRdb, only in-frame clones are kept and a portion is missing. From that table come the V and J calls and clone size; the DNA was used to work out D and trimming. There are approximately 210,000 clones in the sample; roughly four fifths occur only once, and 5.1% lies in the top ten.

This sequence joins TRBV6-5 and TRBJ2-2; D is perhaps TRBD2 (6 bases). The material sequenced was peripheral blood. This clonotype was obtained from a woman in her 70s with active or convalescent COVID-19. CDR3 region: CALGRGNTGELFF. CDR3 DNA: TGTGCCCTTGGGCGGGGGAACACCGGGGAGCTGTTTTTT.